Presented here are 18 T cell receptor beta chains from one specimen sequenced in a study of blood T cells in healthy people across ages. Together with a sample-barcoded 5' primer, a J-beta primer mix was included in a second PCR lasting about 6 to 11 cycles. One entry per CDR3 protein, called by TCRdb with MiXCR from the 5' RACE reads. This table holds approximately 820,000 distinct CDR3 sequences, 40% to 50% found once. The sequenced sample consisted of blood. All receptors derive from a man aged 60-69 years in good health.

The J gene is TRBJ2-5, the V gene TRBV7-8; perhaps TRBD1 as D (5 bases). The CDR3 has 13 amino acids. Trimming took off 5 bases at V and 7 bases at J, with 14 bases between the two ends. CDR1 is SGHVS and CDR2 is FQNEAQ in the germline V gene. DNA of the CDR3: TGTGCCAGCAGCGCTGGACACTCGGGGACCCAGTACTTC. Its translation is CASSAGHSGTQYF.

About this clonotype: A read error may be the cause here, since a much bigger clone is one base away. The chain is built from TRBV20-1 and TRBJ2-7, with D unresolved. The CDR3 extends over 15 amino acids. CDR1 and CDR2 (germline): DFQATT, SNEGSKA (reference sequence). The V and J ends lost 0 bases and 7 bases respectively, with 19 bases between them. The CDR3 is CSARELVAPGDEQYF. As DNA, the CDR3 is TGCAGTGCTAGAGAGTTGGTAGCCCCTGGCGATGAGCAGTACTTC.

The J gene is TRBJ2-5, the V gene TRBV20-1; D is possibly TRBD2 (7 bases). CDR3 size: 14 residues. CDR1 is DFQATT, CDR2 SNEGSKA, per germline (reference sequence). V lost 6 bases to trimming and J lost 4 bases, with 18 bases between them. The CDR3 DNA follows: TGCAGTGCGAATGTGGGGGGGGCTAGAGAGACCCAGTACTTC. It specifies CSANVGGARETQYF.

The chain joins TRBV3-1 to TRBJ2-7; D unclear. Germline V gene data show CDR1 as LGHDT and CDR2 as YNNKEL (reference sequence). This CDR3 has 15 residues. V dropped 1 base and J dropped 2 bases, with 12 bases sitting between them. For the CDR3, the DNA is TGTGCCAGCAGCCAAGTCGCCGGAAACACCTACGAGCAGTACTTC. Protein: CASSQVAGNTYEQYF.

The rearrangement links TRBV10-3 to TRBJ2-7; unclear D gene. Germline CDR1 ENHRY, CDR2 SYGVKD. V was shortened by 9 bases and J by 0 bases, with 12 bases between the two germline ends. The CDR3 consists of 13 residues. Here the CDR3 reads CAITAGNSYEQYF. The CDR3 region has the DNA TGTGCCATTACTGCTGGAAACTCCTACGAGCAGTACTTC.

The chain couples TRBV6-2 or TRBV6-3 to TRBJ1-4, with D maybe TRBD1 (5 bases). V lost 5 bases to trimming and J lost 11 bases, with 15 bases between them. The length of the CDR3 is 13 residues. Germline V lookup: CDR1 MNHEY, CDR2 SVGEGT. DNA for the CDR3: TGTGCCAGCAGTCAAGGGACGGCCGAGAAACTGTTTTTT. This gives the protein CASSQGTAEKLFF.

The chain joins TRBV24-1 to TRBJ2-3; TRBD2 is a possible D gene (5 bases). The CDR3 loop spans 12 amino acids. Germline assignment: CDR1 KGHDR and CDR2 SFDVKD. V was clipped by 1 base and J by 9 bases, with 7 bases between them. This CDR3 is CATSDFGITQYF. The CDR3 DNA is TGTGCCACCAGTGATTTCGGGATAACGCAGTATTTT.

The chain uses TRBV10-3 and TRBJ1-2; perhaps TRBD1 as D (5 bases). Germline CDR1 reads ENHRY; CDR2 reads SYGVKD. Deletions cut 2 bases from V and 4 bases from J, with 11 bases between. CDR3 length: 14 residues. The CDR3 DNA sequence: TGTGCCATCAGTGAGGGGGCCAAATTCTATGGCTACACCTTC. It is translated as CAISEGAKFYGYTF.

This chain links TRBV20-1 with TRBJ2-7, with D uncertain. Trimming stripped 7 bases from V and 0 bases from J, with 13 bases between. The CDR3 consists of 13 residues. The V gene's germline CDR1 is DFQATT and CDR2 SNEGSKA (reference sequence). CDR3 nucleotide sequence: TGCAGTGGGTTGGGATTTAACTCCTACGAGCAGTACTTC. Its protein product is CSGLGFNSYEQYF.

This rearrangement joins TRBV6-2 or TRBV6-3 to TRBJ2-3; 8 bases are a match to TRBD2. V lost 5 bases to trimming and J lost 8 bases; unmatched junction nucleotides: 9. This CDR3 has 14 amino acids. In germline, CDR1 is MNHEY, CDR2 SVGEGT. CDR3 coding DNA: TGTGCCAGCAGTCCTCTTACTAGCGGCACTACGCAGTATTTT. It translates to CASSPLTSGTTQYF.

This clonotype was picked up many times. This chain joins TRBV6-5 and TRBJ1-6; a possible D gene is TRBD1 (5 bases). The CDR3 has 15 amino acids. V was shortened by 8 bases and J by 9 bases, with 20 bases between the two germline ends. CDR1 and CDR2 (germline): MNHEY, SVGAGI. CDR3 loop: CASSLGPGRGSPLHF. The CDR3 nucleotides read TGTGCCAGCTCCCTAGGCCCGGGGAGGGGTTCACCCCTCCACTTT.

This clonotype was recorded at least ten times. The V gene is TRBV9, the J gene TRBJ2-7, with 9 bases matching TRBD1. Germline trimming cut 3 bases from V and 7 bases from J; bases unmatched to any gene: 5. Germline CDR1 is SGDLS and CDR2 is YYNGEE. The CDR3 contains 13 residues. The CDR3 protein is CASSGGQGNEQYF. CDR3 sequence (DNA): TGTGCCAGCAGCGGGGGACAGGGAAATGAGCAGTACTTC. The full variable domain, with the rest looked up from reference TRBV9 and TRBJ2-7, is DSGVTQTPKHLITATGQRVTLRCSPRSGDLSVYWYQQSLDQGLQFLIQYYNGEERAKGNILERFSAQQFPDLHSELNLSSLELGDSALYFCASSGGQGNEQYFGPGTRLTVT.

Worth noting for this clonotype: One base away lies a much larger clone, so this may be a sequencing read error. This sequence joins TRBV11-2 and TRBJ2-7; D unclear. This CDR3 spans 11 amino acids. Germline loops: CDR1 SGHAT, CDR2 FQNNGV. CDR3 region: CASSPLNERYF. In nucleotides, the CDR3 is TGTGCCAGCAGCCCCTTGAACGAGCGGTACTTC.

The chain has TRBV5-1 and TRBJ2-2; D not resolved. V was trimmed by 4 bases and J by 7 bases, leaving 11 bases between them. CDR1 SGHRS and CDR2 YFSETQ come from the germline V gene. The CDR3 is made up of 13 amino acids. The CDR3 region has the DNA TGCGCCAGCAGCGAGAAGGCCGTCGGGGAGCTGTTTTTT. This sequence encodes CASSEKAVGELFF.

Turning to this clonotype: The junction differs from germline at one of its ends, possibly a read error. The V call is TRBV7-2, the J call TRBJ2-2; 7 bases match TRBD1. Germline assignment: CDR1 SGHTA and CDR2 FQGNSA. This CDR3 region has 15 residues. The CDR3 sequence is CASRLGGRSTGELFF. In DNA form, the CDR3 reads TGTGCCAGCAGATTAGGGGGCCGGAGCACCGGGGAGCTGTTTTTT.

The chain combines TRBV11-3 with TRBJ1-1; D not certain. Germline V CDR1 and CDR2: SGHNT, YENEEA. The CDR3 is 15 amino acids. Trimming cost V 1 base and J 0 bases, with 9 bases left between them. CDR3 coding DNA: TGTGCCAGCAGCTTAGGTCCAGTCATGAACACTGAAGCTTTCTTT. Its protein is CASSLGPVMNTEAFF.

The CDR3 reads CASSLRWGQRMNTEAFF. For the CDR3, the DNA is TGTGCCAGCAGCTTAAGGTGGGGCCAACGCATGAACACTGAAGCTTTCTTT. The chain links TRBV11-3 to TRBJ1-1, with a possible D match to TRBD1 (5 bases). The CDR3 totals 17 residues. Looked up from germline, CDR1 is SGHNT and CDR2 is YENEEA. V gave up 2 bases and J gave up 0 bases, with 16 bases separating them.

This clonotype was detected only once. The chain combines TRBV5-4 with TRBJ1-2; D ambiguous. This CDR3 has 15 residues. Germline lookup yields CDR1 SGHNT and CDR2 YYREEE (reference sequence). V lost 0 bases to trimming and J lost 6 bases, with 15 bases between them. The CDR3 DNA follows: TGTGCCAGCAGCTTGGGGTCAGTCAGCTGGGATGGCTACACCTTC. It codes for CASSLGSVSWDGYTF.